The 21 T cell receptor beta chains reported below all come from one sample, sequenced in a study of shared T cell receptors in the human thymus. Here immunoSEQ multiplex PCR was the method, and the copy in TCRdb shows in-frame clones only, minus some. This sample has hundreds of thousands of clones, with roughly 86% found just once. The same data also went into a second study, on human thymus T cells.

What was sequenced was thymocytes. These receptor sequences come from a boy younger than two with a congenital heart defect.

The CDR3 DNA follows: TGTGCCAGCAGCCGCGGACAGGGGGCGGGTGGCTACACCTTC. Its translation: CASSRGQGAGGYTF. The chain has TRBV4-2 and TRBJ1-2; 11 positions agree with TRBD1. Germline V gives CDR1 LGHNA, CDR2 YNFKEQ. The CDR3 covers 14 residues. V lost 4 bases and J lost 7; bases outside the gene matches: 5.

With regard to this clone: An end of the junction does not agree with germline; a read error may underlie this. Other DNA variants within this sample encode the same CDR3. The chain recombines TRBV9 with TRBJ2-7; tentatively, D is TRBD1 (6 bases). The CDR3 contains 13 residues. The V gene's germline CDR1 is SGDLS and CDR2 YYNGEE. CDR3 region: CASSVRGTGEQYF. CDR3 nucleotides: TGCGCCAGCAGCGTTAGGGGCACAGGGGAGCAGTACTTC.

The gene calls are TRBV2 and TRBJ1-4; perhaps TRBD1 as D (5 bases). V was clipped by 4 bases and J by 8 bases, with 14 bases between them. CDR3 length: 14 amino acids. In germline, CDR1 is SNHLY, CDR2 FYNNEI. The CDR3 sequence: CASSVEGTGEKLFF. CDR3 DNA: TGTGCCAGCAGTGTGGAGGGGACGGGGGAAAAACTGTTTTTT.

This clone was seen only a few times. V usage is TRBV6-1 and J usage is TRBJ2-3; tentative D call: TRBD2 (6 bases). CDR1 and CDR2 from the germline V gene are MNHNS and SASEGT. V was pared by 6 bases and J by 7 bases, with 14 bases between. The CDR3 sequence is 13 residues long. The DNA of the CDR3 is TGTGCCAGCAGGGGGGGACCCGGTTATACGCAGTATTTT. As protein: CASRGGPGYTQYF.

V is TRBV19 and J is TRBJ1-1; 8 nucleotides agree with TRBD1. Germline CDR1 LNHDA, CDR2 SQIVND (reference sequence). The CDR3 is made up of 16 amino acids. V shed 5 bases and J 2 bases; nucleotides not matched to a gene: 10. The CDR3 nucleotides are TGTGCCAGTAGTCCGAGGGACAGGATCCTAAACACTGAAGCTTTCTTT. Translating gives CASSPRDRILNTEAFF. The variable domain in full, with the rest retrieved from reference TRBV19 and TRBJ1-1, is DGGITQSPKYLFRKEGQNVTLSCEQNLNHDAMYWYRQDPGQGLRLIYYSQIVNDFQKGDIAEGYSVSREKKESFPLTVTSAQKNPTAFYLCASSPRDRILNTEAFFGQGTRLTVV.

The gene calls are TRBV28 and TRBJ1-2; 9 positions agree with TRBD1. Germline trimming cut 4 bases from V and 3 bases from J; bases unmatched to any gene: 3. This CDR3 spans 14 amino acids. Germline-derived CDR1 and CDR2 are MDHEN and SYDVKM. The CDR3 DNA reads TGTGCCAGCAGTTCTAGGACAGGGGACTATGGCTACACCTTC. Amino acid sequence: CASSSRTGDYGYTF.

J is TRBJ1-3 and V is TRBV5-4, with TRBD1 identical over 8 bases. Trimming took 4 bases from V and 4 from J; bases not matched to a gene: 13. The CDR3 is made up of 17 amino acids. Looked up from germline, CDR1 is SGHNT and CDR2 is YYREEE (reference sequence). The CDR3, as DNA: TGTGCCAGCAGCACGGGCGCTACAGGGGGTTCAGGAAACACCATATATTTT. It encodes CASSTGATGGSGNTIYF.

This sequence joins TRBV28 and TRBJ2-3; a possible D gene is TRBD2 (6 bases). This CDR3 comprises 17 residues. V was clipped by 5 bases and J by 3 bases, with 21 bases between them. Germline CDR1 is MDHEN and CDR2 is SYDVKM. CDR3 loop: CASSPFVIERATDTQYF. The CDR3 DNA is TGTGCCAGCAGTCCCTTCGTAATCGAGCGGGCGACAGATACGCAGTATTTT.

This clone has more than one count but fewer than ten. CDR3 region: CASSPERAGTDTQYF. CDR3 sequence (DNA): TGTGCCAGCAGTCCCGAGCGGGCAGGCACAGATACGCAGTATTTT. The chain is built from TRBV28 and TRBJ2-3; a possible D gene is TRBD2 (6 bases). CDR3 size: 15 residues. Trimming removed 5 bases at V and 1 base at J, with 13 bases between. Germline CDR1 MDHEN, CDR2 SYDVKM.

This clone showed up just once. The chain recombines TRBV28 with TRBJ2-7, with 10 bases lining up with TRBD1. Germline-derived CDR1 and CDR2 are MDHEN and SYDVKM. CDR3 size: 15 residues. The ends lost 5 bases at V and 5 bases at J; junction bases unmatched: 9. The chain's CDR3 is CASSNKRDRGHEQYF. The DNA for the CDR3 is TGTGCCAGCAGTAATAAGAGGGACAGGGGACACGAGCAGTACTTC. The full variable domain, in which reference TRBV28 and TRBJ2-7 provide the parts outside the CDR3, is DVKVTQSSRYLVKRTGEKVFLECVQDMDHENMFWYRQDPGLGLRLIYFSYDVKMKEKGDIPEGYSVSREKKERFSLILESASTNQTSMYLCASSNKRDRGHEQYFGPGTRLTVT.

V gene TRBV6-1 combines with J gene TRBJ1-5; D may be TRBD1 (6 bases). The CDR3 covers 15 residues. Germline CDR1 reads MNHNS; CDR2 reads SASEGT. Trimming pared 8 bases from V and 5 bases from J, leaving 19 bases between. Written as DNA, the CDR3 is TGTGCCAGCGCTGGTGGGGGGGCGGGAGATCAGCCCCAGCATTTT. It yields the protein CASAGGGAGDQPQHF.

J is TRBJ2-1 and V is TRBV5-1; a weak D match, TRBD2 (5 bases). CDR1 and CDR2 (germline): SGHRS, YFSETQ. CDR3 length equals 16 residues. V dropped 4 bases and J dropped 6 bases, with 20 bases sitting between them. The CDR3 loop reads CASSPTTPRSGNEQFF. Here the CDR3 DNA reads TGCGCCAGCAGCCCCACGACTCCGCGGAGCGGCAATGAGCAGTTCTTC.

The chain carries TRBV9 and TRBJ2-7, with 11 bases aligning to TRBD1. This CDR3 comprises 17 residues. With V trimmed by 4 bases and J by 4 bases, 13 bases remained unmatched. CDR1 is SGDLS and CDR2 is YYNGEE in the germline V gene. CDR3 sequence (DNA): TGTGCCAGCAGCCCTCACCCGGGGACAGGGGGGGTGTACGAGCAGTACTTC. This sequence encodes CASSPHPGTGGVYEQYF.

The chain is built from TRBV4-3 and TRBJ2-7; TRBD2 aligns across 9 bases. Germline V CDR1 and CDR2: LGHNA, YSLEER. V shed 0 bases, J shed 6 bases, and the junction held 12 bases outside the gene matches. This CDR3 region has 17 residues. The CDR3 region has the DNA TGCGCCAGCAGCCAAGATTGGGCGGGACTAGCTCGTCGCGAGCAGTACTTC. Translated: CASSQDWAGLARREQYF.

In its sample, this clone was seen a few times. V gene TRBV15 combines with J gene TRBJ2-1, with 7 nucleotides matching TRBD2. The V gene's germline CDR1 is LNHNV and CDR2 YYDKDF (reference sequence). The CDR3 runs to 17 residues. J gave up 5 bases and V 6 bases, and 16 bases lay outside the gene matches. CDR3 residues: CATRGLRESGDHNEQFF. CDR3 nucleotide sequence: TGTGCCACCAGGGGTTTGCGGGAGTCGGGGGACCACAATGAGCAGTTCTTC. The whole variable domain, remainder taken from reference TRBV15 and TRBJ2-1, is DAMVIQNPRYQVTQFGKPVTLSCSQTLNHNVMYWYQQKSSQAPKLLFHYYDKDFNNEADTPDNFQSRRPNTSFCFLDIRSPGLGDTAMYLCATRGLRESGDHNEQFFGPGTRLTVL.

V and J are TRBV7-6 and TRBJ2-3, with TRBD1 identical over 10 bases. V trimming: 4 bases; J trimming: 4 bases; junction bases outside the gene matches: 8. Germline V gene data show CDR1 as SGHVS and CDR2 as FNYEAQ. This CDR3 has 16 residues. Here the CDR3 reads CASSWPVTGGPDTQYF. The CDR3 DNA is TGTGCCAGCAGCTGGCCCGTGACAGGGGGCCCAGATACGCAGTATTTT. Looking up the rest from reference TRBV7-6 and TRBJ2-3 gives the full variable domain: GAGVSQSPRYKVTKRGQDVALRCDPISGHVSLYWYRQALGQGPEFLTYFNYEAQQDKSGLPNDRFSAERPEGSISTLTIQRTEQRDSAMYRCASSWPVTGGPDTQYFGPGTRLTVL.

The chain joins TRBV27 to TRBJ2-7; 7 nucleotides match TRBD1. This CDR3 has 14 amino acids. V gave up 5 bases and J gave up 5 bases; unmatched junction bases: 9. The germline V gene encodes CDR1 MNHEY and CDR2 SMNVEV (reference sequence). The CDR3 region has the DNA TGTGCCAGCAGTCCCCAGGACAGGTTCCACGAGCAGTACTTC. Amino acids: CASSPQDRFHEQYF.

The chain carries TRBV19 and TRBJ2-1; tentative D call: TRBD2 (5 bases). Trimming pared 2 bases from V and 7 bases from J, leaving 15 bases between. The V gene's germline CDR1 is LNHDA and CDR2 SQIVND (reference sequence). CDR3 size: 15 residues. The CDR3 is CASSIKLGRVNEQFF. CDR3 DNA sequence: TGTGCCAGTAGTATAAAACTCGGGCGGGTGAATGAGCAGTTCTTC.

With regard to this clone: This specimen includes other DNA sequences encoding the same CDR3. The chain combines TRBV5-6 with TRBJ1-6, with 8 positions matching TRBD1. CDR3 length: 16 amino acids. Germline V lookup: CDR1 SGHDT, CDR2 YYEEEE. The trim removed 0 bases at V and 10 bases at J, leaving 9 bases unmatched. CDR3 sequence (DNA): TGTGCCAGCAGCTTGGGGGTCGGACAGGGAGGATCACCCCTCCACTTT. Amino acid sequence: CASSLGVGQGGSPLHF.

DNA for the CDR3: TGTGCCAGCAGCAAAGGGGGCGACAGTTCCAATCAGCCCCAGCATTTT. Protein sequence: CASSKGGDSSNQPQHF. The rearrangement uses TRBV14 and TRBJ1-5; 7 bases match TRBD1. After removal of 5 bases from V and 3 bases from J, the junction contained 10 bases not matched to a gene. The CDR3 length is 16 residues. Germline V gene lookup returns CDR1 SGHDN and CDR2 FVKESK.

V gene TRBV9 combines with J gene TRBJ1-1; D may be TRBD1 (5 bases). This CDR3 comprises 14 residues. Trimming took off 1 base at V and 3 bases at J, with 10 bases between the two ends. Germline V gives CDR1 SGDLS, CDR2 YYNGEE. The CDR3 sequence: CASSVREGDTEAFF. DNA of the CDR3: TGTGCCAGCAGCGTAAGGGAAGGGGACACTGAAGCTTTCTTT.